This T cell receptor beta chain was obtained from a study of cytomegalovirus exposure and HLA in healthy donors. The wider study: Membership in the Caucasian-associated ancestry cluster was found for about four fifths of a few hundred genotyped donors.

With 4 bases clipped from V and 6 bases from J, the junction kept 2 bases outside the gene matches. The CDR3 runs 14 residues. Germline V gives CDR1 MDHEN, CDR2 SYDVKM. Whereas donors were nominally healthy upon sampling, unrecorded immune exposures were probable. Researchers ran the PCR with 60 Vbeta and 13 Jbeta primers. Produced via immunoSEQ multiplex PCR; TCRdb's table is partial and in-frame only. Counted here are 95,000 to 130,000 clones, 50% to 70% occurring once; the ten biggest clones make up over 8.5%. Sequences were obtained from PBMCs. The chain couples TRBV28 to TRBJ1-5; 11 bases fit TRBD1. The source of this sequence is a woman in her 40s in good health and CMV-seropositive. As DNA, the CDR3 is TGTGCCAGCAGTTCAGGGACAGGGGGTCAGCCCCAGCATTTT. Protein sequence: CASSSGTGGQPQHF.